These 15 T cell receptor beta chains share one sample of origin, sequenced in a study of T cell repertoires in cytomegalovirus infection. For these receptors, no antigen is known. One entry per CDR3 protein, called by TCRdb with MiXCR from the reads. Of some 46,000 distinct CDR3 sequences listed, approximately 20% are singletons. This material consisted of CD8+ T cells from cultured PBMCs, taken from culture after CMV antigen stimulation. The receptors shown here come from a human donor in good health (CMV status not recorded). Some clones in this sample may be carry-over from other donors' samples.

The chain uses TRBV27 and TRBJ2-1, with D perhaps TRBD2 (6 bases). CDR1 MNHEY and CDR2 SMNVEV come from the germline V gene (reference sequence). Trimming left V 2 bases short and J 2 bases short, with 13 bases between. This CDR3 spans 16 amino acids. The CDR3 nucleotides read TGTGCCAGCAGTTTAGTGGGCGGGATCCCCTACAATGAGCAGTTCTTC. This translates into CASSLVGGIPYNEQFF.

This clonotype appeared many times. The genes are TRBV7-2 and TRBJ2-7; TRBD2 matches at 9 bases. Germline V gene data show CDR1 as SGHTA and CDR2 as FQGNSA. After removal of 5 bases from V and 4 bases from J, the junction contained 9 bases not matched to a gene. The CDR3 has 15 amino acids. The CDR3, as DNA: TGTGCCAGCAGCCCCTCGGCGGGGGGGCTTTACGAGCAGTACTTC. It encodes CASSPSAGGLYEQYF.

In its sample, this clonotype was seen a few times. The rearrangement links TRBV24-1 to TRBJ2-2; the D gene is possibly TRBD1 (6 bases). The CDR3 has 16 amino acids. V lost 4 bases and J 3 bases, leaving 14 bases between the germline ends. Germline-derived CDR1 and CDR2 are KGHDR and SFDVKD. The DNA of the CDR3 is TGTGCCACCAGTGACCGAAACCCAGGGGACACCGGGGAGCTGTTTTTT. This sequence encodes CATSDRNPGDTGELFF.

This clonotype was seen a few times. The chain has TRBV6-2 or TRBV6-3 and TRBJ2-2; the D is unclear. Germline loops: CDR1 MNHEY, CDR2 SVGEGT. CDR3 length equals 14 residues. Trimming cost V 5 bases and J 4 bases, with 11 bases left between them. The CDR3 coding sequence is TGTGCCAGCAGTCTAGTCCTTCCCACCGGGGAGCTGTTTTTT. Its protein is CASSLVLPTGELFF.

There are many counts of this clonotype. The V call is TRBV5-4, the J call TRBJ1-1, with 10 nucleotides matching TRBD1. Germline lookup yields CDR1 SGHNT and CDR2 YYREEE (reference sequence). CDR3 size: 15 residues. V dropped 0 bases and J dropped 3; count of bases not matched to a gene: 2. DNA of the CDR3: TGTGCCAGCAGCTTGGGGGGGACAGGGGACACTGAAGCTTTCTTT. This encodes CASSLGGTGDTEAFF.

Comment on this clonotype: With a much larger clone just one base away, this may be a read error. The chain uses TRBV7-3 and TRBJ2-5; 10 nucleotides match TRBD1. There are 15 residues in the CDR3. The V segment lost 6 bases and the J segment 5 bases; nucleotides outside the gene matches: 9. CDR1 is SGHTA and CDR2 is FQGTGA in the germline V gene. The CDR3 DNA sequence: TGTGCCAGCAGGCCTCCAGGGACAGGGGTTGAGACCCAGTACTTC. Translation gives CASRPPGTGVETQYF.

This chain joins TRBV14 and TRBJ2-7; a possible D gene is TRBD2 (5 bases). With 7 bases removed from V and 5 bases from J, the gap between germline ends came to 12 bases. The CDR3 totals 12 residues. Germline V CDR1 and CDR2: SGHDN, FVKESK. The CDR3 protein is CASNREADEQYF. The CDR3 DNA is TGTGCCAGCAACCGGGAAGCGGACGAGCAGTACTTC.

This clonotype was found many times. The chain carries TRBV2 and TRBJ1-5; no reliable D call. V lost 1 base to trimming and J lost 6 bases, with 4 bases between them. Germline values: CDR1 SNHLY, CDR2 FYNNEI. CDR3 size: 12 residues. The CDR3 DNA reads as TGTGCCAGCAGTGAAGGGGGTCAGCCCCAGCATTTT. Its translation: CASSEGGQPQHF.

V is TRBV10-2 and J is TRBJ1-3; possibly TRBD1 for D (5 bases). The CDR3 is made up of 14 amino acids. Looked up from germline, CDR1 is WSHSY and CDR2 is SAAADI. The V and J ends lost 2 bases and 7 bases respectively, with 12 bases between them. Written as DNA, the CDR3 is TGCGCCAGCAGTGAGGCCAGGGTCCCGAACACCATATATTTT. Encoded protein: CASSEARVPNTIYF.

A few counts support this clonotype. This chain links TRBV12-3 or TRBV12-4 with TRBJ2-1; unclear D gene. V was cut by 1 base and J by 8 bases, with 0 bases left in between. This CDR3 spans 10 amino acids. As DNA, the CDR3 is TGTGCCAGCAGTTTAGATGAGCAGTTCTTC. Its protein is CASSLDEQFF.

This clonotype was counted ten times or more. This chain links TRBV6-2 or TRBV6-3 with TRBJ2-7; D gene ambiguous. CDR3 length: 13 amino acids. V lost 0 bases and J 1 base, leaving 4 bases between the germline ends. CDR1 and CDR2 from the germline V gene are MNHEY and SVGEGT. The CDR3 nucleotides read TGTGCCAGCAGTTACTCGCAGTCCTACGAGCAGTACTTC. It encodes CASSYSQSYEQYF.

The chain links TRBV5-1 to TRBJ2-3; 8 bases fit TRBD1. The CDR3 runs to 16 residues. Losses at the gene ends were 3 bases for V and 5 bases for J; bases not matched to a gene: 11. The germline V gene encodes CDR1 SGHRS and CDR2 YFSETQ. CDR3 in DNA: TGCGCCAGCAGCTGGCGGACAGGGACGCGTGGAGATACGCAGTATTTT. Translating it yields CASSWRTGTRGDTQYF.

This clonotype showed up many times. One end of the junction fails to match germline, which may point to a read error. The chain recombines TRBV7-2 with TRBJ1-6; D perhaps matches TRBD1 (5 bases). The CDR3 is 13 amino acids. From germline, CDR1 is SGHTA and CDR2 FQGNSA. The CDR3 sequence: CASSKGITGLGPF. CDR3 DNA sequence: TGTGCCAGCAGCAAGGGGATTACCGGATTGGGTCCCTTT. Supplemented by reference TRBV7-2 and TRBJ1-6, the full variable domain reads GAGVSQSPSNKVTEKGKDVELRCDPISGHTALYWYRQSLGQGLEFLIYFQGNSAPDKSGLPSDRFSAERTGGSVSTLTIQRTQQEDSAVYLCASSKGITGLGPFGNGTRLTVT.

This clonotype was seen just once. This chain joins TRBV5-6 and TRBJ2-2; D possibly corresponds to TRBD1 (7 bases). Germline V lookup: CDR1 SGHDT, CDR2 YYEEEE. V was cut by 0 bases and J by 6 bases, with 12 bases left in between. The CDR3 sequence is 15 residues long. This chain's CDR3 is CASSLEEGAPGELFF. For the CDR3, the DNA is TGTGCCAGCAGCTTGGAGGAGGGGGCGCCCGGGGAGCTGTTTTTT.

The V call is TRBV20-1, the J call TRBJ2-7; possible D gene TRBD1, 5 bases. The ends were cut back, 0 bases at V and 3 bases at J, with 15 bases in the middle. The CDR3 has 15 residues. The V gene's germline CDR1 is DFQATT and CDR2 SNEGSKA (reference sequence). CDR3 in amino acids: CSARDTQAPFYEQYF. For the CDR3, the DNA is TGCAGTGCTAGAGACACACAGGCGCCCTTCTACGAGCAGTACTTC.